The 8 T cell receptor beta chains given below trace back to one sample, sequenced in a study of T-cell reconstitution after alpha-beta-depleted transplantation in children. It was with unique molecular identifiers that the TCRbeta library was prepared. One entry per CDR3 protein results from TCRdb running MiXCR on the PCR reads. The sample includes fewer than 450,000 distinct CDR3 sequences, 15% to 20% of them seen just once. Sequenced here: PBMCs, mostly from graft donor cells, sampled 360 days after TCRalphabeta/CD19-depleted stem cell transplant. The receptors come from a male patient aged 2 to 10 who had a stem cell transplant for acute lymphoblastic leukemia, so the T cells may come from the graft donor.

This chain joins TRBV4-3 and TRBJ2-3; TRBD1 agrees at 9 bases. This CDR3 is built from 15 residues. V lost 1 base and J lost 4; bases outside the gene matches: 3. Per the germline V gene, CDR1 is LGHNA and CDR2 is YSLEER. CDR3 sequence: CASSQGQGVADTQYF. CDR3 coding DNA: TGCGCCAGCAGCCAAGGACAGGGGGTAGCAGATACGCAGTATTTT.

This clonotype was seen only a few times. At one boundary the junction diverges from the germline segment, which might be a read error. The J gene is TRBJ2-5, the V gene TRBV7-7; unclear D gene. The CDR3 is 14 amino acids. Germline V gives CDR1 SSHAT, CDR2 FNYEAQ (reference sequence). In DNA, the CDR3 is TGTGCTAGCAGCTTTTTCCAGAGTCAAGAGACCCAGTACTTC. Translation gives CASSFFQSQETQYF.

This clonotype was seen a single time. CDR3 residues: CASSQGRLAGRYTGELFF. As DNA, the CDR3 is TGTGCCAGCAGCCAAGGGCGACTAGCGGGACGGTACACCGGGGAGCTGTTTTTT. The chain links TRBV4-2 to TRBJ2-2; 11 bases fit TRBD2. V shed 1 base and J 3 bases; nucleotides not matched to a gene: 7. The CDR3 extends over 18 amino acids. The germline V gene has CDR1 LGHNA and CDR2 YNFKEQ.

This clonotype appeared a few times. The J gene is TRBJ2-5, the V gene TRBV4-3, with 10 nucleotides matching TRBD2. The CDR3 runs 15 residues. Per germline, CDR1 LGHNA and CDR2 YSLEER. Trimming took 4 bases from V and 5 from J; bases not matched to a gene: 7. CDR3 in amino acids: CASSRGTSVRETQYF. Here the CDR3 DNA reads TGCGCCAGCAGCCGCGGGACTAGCGTGCGGGAGACCCAGTACTTC.

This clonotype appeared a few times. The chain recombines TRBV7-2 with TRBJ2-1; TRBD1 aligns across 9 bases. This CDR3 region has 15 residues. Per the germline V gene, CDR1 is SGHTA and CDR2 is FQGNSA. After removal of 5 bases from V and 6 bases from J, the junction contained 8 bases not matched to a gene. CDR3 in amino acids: CASSTRTGATNEQFF. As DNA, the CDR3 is TGTGCCAGCAGCACTCGGACAGGGGCTACCAATGAGCAGTTCTTC.

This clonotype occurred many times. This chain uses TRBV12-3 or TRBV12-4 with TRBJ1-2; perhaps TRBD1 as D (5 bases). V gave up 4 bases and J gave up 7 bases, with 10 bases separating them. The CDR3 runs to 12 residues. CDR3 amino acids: CASSYGGGGYTF. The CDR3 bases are TGTGCCAGCAGTTACGGGGGGGGTGGCTACACCTTC.

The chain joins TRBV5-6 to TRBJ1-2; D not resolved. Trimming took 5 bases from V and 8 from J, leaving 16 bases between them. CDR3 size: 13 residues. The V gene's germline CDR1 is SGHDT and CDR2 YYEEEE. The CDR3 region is CASSFKDRAGYTF. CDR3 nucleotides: TGTGCCAGCAGTTTTAAGGATCGGGCAGGCTACACCTTC.

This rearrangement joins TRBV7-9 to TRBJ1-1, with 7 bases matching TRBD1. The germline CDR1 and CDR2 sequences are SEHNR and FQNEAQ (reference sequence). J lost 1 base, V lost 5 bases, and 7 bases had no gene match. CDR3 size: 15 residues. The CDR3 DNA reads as TGTGCCAGCAGCCTGTCGGGACAGCAGAACACTGAAGCTTTCTTT. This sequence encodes CASSLSGQQNTEAFF.